A single sample gave rise to the 18 T cell receptor beta chains below, sequenced in a study of blood T cell repertoires in COVID-19. Clones were sequenced by immunoSEQ multiplex PCR, and TCRdb holds only the in-frame ones, with some missing. The sample lists about 210,000 clones; roughly 85% were seen once. The sequenced sample was PBMCs or T cells enriched from blood (not recorded which). The receptors were sampled from a man aged 35 to 55 who had recovered from COVID-19.

The V and J genes are TRBV27 and TRBJ2-7, with 13 bases lining up with TRBD2. Per germline, CDR1 MNHEY and CDR2 SMNVEV (reference sequence). J gave up 3 bases and V 7 bases, and 12 bases lay outside the gene matches. The CDR3 is made up of 17 amino acids. The CDR3 bases are TGTGCCAGCACCGTGTATGGGACTAGCGGGGAGCTCTACGAGCAGTACTTC. This codes for CASTVYGTSGELYEQYF.

The chain has TRBV4-1 and TRBJ2-2; 7 bases agree with TRBD1. Losses at the gene ends were 6 bases for V and 5 bases for J; bases not matched to a gene: 9. Germline V gene lookup returns CDR1 MGHRA and CDR2 YSYEKL. This CDR3 comprises 15 residues. The DNA of the CDR3 is TGCGCCAGCAGTCGACAGGGATTGAGTACCGGGGAGCTGTTTTTT. As protein: CASSRQGLSTGELFF.

This clone was detected only a few times. The chain couples TRBV28 to TRBJ2-2; 9 nucleotides agree with TRBD2. V shed 6 bases, J shed 5 bases, and the junction held 7 bases outside the gene matches. The V gene's germline CDR1 is MDHEN and CDR2 SYDVKM. CDR3 length: 15 amino acids. The CDR3 DNA follows: TGTGCCAGCAGATTACCGCTAGCGGGGACCGGGGAGCTGTTTTTT. Protein: CASRLPLAGTGELFF.

The J gene is TRBJ1-4, the V gene TRBV7-9; maybe TRBD1 (6 bases). Trimming left V 5 bases short and J 3 bases short, with 16 bases between. Germline V gives CDR1 SEHNR, CDR2 FQNEAQ (reference sequence). CDR3 length: 16 residues. The CDR3, as DNA: TGTGCCAGCAGCCATACAGGGTATCGGTCTAATGAAAAACTGTTTTTT. It encodes CASSHTGYRSNEKLFF.

The chain combines TRBV19 with TRBJ2-3, with TRBD2 matching 12 bases. The ends lost 2 bases at V and 0 bases at J; junction bases unmatched: 6. The CDR3 loop spans 18 amino acids. CDR1 and CDR2 from the germline V gene are LNHDA and SQIVND (reference sequence). DNA for the CDR3: TGTGCCAGTAGTATACCAAGGACTAGCGGGACCAGCACAGATACGCAGTATTTT. Translated, it gives CASSIPRTSGTSTDTQYF.

This clone was seen a few times. The chain employs TRBV19 and TRBJ1-5; the D is unclear. V lost 6 bases and J 6 bases, leaving 9 bases between the germline ends. The germline V gene has CDR1 LNHDA and CDR2 SQIVND (reference sequence). The length of the CDR3 is 12 residues. CDR3 in DNA: TGTGCCAGTAGCGTCTCTCGTCAGCCCCAGCATTTT. The encoded protein is CASSVSRQPQHF.

Comments on this clone: Germline and junction disagree at one end, which may indicate a read error. The chain uses TRBV5-3 and TRBJ2-7; the match to TRBD1 covers 8 bases. TRBV5-3 belongs to the ORF category, with a function that is uncertain. The CDR3 runs to 13 residues. This chain's CDR3 is CARSNSDRGETGF. The DNA for the CDR3 is TGTGCCAGAAGCAACAGTGACAGGGGAGAAACTGGCTTC.

The CDR3 DNA sequence: TGTGCCAGCAGCCAAGGACAGGCCAACCAAGAGACCCAGTACTTC. It encodes CASSQGQANQETQYF. The chain is built from TRBV14 and TRBJ2-5; perhaps TRBD1 as D (6 bases). The CDR3 is 15 residues long. Germline-derived CDR1 and CDR2 are SGHDN and FVKESK. Trimming pared 1 base from V and 0 bases from J, leaving 9 bases between.

The CDR3 loop is CASSLAPAGSGNTIYF. CDR3 DNA sequence: TGTGCCAGCAGCTTAGCACCAGCAGGGTCCGGAAACACCATATATTTT. V and J are TRBV11-2 and TRBJ1-3; tentatively, D is TRBD1 (5 bases). The CDR3 totals 16 residues. Germline V gives CDR1 SGHAT, CDR2 FQNNGV. V was trimmed by 1 base and J by 4 bases, leaving 14 bases between them.

The chain uses TRBV18 and TRBJ2-7; possible D gene TRBD2, 6 bases. The V gene lost 2 bases and the J gene lost 0 bases, with 20 bases spanning the gap. This CDR3 contains 18 residues. Germline-derived CDR1 and CDR2 are KGHSH and LQKENI. CDR3 DNA sequence: TGTGCCAGCTCACCAACCATAAAGGACTACCCACTCTCCTACGAGCAGTACTTC. This encodes CASSPTIKDYPLSYEQYF. Full variable domain (rest looked up from reference TRBV18 and TRBJ2-7): NAGVMQNPRHLVRRRGQEARLRCSPMKGHSHVYWYRQLPEEGLKFMVYLQKENIIDESGMPKERFSAEFPKEGPSILRIQQVVRGDSAAYFCASSPTIKDYPLSYEQYFGPGTRLTVT.

The chain is built from TRBV7-2 and TRBJ2-7, with D possibly being TRBD1 (6 bases). V lost 1 base, J lost 3 bases, and 10 bases lay in between. The germline CDR1 and CDR2 sequences are SGHTA and FQGNSA. This CDR3 is 14 amino acids long. CDR3 amino acids: CASSLGTGNYEQYF. The CDR3 region has the DNA TGTGCCAGCAGCTTAGGTACAGGGAACTACGAGCAGTACTTC. Supplemented by reference TRBV7-2 and TRBJ2-7, the full variable domain reads GAGVSQSPSNKVTEKGKDVELRCDPISGHTALYWYRQSLGQGLEFLIYFQGNSAPDKSGLPSDRFSAERTGGSVSTLTIQRTQQEDSAVYLCASSLGTGNYEQYFGPGTRLTVT.

This chain connects TRBV19 to TRBJ1-5; a weak D match, TRBD1 (5 bases). The CDR3 runs 13 residues. V gave up 10 bases and J gave up 0 bases, with 10 bases separating them. Germline values: CDR1 LNHDA, CDR2 SQIVND (reference sequence). CDR3 nucleotide sequence: TGTGCCACCGCAGGGAATAGCAATCAGCCCCAGCATTTT. As protein: CATAGNSNQPQHF.

The rearrangement links TRBV30 to TRBJ2-5; D is perhaps TRBD2 (6 bases). CDR3 length equals 14 residues. Germline-derived CDR1 and CDR2 are GTSNPN and SVGIG (reference sequence). The V end lost 7 bases, the J end lost 4 bases, and 19 bases lay between the germline ends. CDR3 sequence reads: CALGFGLALETQYF. CDR3 bases: TGTGCCTTGGGGTTCGGGCTAGCGTTAGAGACCCAGTACTTC. The full variable domain, rest sourced from reference TRBV30 and TRBJ2-5, is SQTIHQWPATLVQPVGSPLSLECTVEGTSNPNLYWYRQAAGRGLQLLFYSVGIGQISSEVPQNLSASRPQDRQFILSSKKLLLSDSGFYLCALGFGLALETQYFGPGTRLLVL.

The V gene is TRBV6-5, the J gene TRBJ1-1, with 8 bases identical to TRBD1. This CDR3 is built from 14 residues. Trimming at V came to 3 bases and at J to 4 bases, leaving 4 bases not matched to a gene. Germline CDR1 is MNHEY and CDR2 is SVGAGI. The CDR3 protein is CASSYGTGSTEAFF. The CDR3 DNA is TGTGCCAGCAGTTATGGGACAGGCTCCACTGAAGCTTTCTTT.

The sample holds a few counts of this clone. This rearrangement joins TRBV9 to TRBJ2-7; 7 nucleotides align to TRBD1. Germline CDR1 and CDR2: SGDLS and YYNGEE. V lost 4 bases, J lost 3 bases, and 7 bases stayed unmatched. CDR3 length: 14 residues. The chain's CDR3 is CASSLRDRDYEQYF. The CDR3 DNA follows: TGTGCCAGCAGCTTGAGGGACAGAGACTACGAGCAGTACTTC.

The rearrangement uses TRBV27 and TRBJ1-4, with 9 bases that match TRBD1. Germline loops: CDR1 MNHEY, CDR2 SMNVEV (reference sequence). This CDR3 comprises 16 residues. The V gene end was trimmed by 7 bases and the J gene end by 7 bases; junction bases not matched to a gene: 13. The CDR3 sequence is CASTHRDREASEKLFF. The CDR3 DNA reads as TGTGCCAGCACCCATCGGGACAGGGAGGCTAGTGAAAAACTGTTTTTT.

The chain carries TRBV19 and TRBJ1-1; maybe TRBD1 (5 bases). Germline CDR1 LNHDA, CDR2 SQIVND (reference sequence). The V and J ends lost 9 bases and 4 bases respectively, with 18 bases between them. CDR3 length equals 14 residues. CDR3 nucleotide sequence: TGTGCCAGCGGACAAGATTGGGGTTCCACTGAAGCTTTCTTT. It is translated as CASGQDWGSTEAFF. Full variable domain (remainder filled in from reference TRBV19 and TRBJ1-1): DGGITQSPKYLFRKEGQNVTLSCEQNLNHDAMYWYRQDPGQGLRLIYYSQIVNDFQKGDIAEGYSVSREKKESFPLTVTSAQKNPTAFYLCASGQDWGSTEAFFGQGTRLTVV.

This clone has just a few counts. The chain is built from TRBV2 and TRBJ1-1, with TRBD1 matching 8 bases. The V gene end was trimmed by 4 bases and the J gene end by 3 bases; junction bases not matched to a gene: 10. There are 16 residues in the CDR3. CDR1 is SNHLY, CDR2 FYNNEI, per germline. The CDR3: CASSVPGQAIYTEAFF. The CDR3 region has the DNA TGTGCCAGCAGTGTACCGGGACAGGCGATCTACACTGAAGCTTTCTTT.